This TCR beta chain was documented in a study of T cell repertoires in cytomegalovirus infection. In this sample, this clonotype turned up many times. The antigen remains unidentified. Study-wide results and caveats: Dominating the ex vivo response were TCR beta clonotypes that were CMV-specific and HLA-C-restricted.

This CDR3 comprises 17 residues. V lost 4 bases and J lost 5, with 23 bases in between. TCRdb reprocessed the reads with MiXCR, giving one entry per CDR3 protein. The sample consists of approximately 290,000 distinct CDR3 sequences, 25% of them appearing once. The sequenced sample was PBMCs. The chain joins TRBV23-1 to TRBJ2-5; a weak D match, TRBD1 (5 bases). TRBV23-1 is reported as an ORF; its role is uncertain. This receptor was identified in a human donor in good health (CMV status not recorded). Some clones in this sample may be carry-over from other donors' samples. CDR3 amino acids: CASSPRSRQGSFETQYF. The CDR3 region has the DNA TGCGCCAGCAGTCCCCGCTCAAGGCAGGGTAGTTTCGAGACCCAGTACTTC.